This T cell receptor beta chain was observed in a study of blood T cells in healthy people across ages (dated by TCRdb to the mid-2010s). Turning to the overall study: In model experiments, template switching captured roughly one uniquely barcoded TCR beta cDNA molecule for every two T cells. Using the same blood draw, the study looked at two additional independent replicas of 1 million unique cDNA reads for two donors, one aged 18 to 30 and the other aged 80 or older. Using deep sequencing normalized with unique cDNA molecular identifiers, the study measured how TCR beta repertoire diversity changes with age. The donors were divided into four age groups: young (average roughly 15 years), middle-aged (approximately 39), aged (about 62) and long-lived (around 80). What the work shows at the level of the full study, not this receptor alone: Conclusive comparison of naive and antigen-experienced compartments was prevented by the profiling of bulk unsorted PBMCs. Total diversity estimates from one million sequenced T cells were considered lower bounds and underestimates. The CMV infection status of donors was not known, potentially confounding age-related changes in expanded clonotypes. Observed TCR beta diversity per million T cells fell roughly linearly with age, and a significant reduction was already apparent by age roughly 40. Compared with the aged group, more naive CD4+ T cells, fewer expanded clones and increased TCR diversity were shown by the long-lived group, suggesting age selection. The percentage of naive T cells measured by flow cytometry correlated strongly with observed TCR beta diversity.

Library preparation used 5' RACE. Sequencing was carried out with an Illumina HiSeq 2500. A second PCR of roughly 7 to 11 cycles was performed with a sample-barcoded 5' primer and a J-beta primer mix. A unique molecular identifier was introduced onto each TCR beta cDNA molecule by a template-switch 5' adaptor carrying 12 random nucleotides. Each sample yielded at least 3 million CDR3-containing paired-end reads. First-strand cDNA synthesis was performed from all RNA using the Mint cDNA synthesis kit, with priming by a TRBC-specific oligonucleotide. Following uracil-DNA glycosylase treatment, a first 18-cycle PCR with universal primers M1SS and BC2_uni_R was performed on all cDNA. The paper's data handling went like this. Each sample was normalized by randomly selecting 1 million high-quality reads, each carrying a distinct molecular identifier. Reads sharing molecular identifiers were discarded rather than binned into consensus sequences. MiTCR, run with a Q25 quality threshold and the strictest error-elimination algorithm, handled CDR3 identification, clonotype clustering and error correction. A nonparametric unseen species model with Euler transformation was used to estimate a lower bound on total TCR beta diversity. Through fastp at Q25 and MiXCR, TCRdb rebuilt clones from the public reads, retaining in-frame beta chains. For every CDR3 protein sequence, its rows merge into one entry that carries the most common genes and DNA. None of the V and J calls come from the authors' own analysis; TCRdb made them. In all, the sample holds over 700,000 distinct CDR3 sequences, and roughly 25% of those were seen once. 9.4% of the sample comes from the top ten.

According to the germline V gene, CDR1 reads MDHEN and CDR2 reads SYDVKM. Inclusive of the bounding cysteine and phenylalanine, the CDR3 is 18 residues long. The entry retains the CDR3 DNA only, 54 bases that are in frame from base 1. V loses 6 bases at its end and J loses 0 bases; junction bases beyond the gene matches: 6. This clonotype was seen more than once but under ten times. Its antigen remains undetermined. Within one base of it there is no much larger clone, and no base qualities were kept. Systemically healthy Caucasian individuals from Russia, approximately 39 in total and aged about 6 to 90 years, were included as donors. Around 10 milliliters of peripheral blood were collected from each donor into EDTA-treated Vacutainer tubes. Ficoll-Paque density-gradient centrifugation was used to isolate PBMCs, with at least 6.5 million per sample. Total RNA, at least 6 micrograms per sample, was extracted from PBMCs with Trizol reagent. The percentages of naive CD45RAhigh/CD27high T cells were determined by flow cytometry on a PBMC aliquot from every donor.

These data were likewise used in another study, on T cells of mothers and their children. Taken from the second paper: Nine systemically healthy Caucasian individuals, comprising three mothers and their six children, were included as donors. cDNA synthesis used all of the extracted RNA, with roughly 1.5 ug of RNA in each 15 ul reaction. In the second PCR, sample barcodes and 2-4 random nucleotides were introduced via the M1S primer. More than 8 million TCR beta CDR3 reads were obtained from each mother, and roughly 3 million reads were obtained from each child. In both related and unrelated pairs, thymic selection shapes the output of TCR recombination in a similar way, with inherited differences having only a minor effect. Normalized repertoire overlap was always found to be slightly, but never significantly, higher in related mother-child pairs than in unrelated mother-child pairs. No persistent microchimeric T cell clones were detected, at a sensitivity of roughly 93 clones per million clonotypes. In the study, deep NGS was used to compare the TCR beta repertoires of mothers and children, and features distinguishing related mother-child pairs from unrelated individuals were sought. On average, the children were 11 +/- 4 years old, while the mothers were about 37 +/- 4 years old. Libraries were sequenced on Illumina HiSeq 2000 with 100+100 nt paired-end reads after adapter ligation with NEBNext reagents. To avoid cross-contamination, the mother libraries and the child libraries were prepared a month apart and sequenced in separate runs. For each donor, somewhere between roughly 450,000 and 2,100,000 distinct TCR beta clonotypes were identified. Naive TCR beta clonotypes were estimated from low-frequency clonotypes matched to each donor's FACS-determined naive share, without sorting.

Recombination connected TRBV28 to TRBJ2-4; 15 nucleotides in the junction match TRBD2. The receptor comes from a boy younger than 18 in good health. The sequencing input was blood. CDR3 reads: CASRGTSGRNLAKNIQYF. The nucleotide sequence reads TGTGCCAGCAGGGGGACTAGCGGGAGGAACCTAGCCAAAAACATTCAGTACTTC.